These 15 T cell receptor beta chains came from one sample sequenced in a study of CD8+CD57+ T cells in acquired aplastic anemia. CDR3 and TCR beta VDJ profiling relied on genomic DNA as the template. TCRdb processed the reads anew with MiXCR; each CDR3 protein has one entry. The sample has hundreds of thousands of distinct CDR3 sequences; about two thirds are singletons. What was sequenced was sorted CD4+, CD8+, or CD8+CD57+ T cells (not recorded which) from PBMCs. The receptor source for this set is a human donor in good health, serving as a control.

V is TRBV12-3 or TRBV12-4 and J is TRBJ1-1; D possibly corresponds to TRBD1 (5 bases). Trimming stripped 10 bases from V and 5 bases from J, with 32 bases between. The CDR3 consists of 18 residues. CDR3: CATSRDGAVRGRGTEAFF. CDR3 in DNA: TGTGCCACCAGCAGAGATGGGGCGGTGAGGGGCCGCGGTACTGAAGCTTTCTTT.

J is TRBJ2-7 and V is TRBV4-1, with 9 nucleotides matching TRBD2. V lost 0 bases to trimming and J lost 2 bases; unmatched junction nucleotides: 2. The CDR3 loop spans 15 amino acids. The germline V gene encodes CDR1 MGHRA and CDR2 YSYEKL. The CDR3 nucleotides read TGCGCCAGCAGCCAAGAAGGACTAGCGACCTACGAGCAGTACTTC. Protein product: CASSQEGLATYEQYF.

The chain combines TRBV20-1 with TRBJ2-3; possible D gene TRBD1, 6 bases. Trimming cost V 3 bases and J 4 bases, with 14 bases left between them. The CDR3 length is 14 residues. The germline V gene has CDR1 DFQATT and CDR2 SNEGSKA (reference sequence). The CDR3: CSARAAGVPDTQYF. CDR3 in DNA: TGCAGTGCTAGGGCTGCAGGGGTTCCAGATACGCAGTATTTT.

The chain couples TRBV10-3 to TRBJ1-1; D is undetermined. Germline-derived CDR1 and CDR2 are ENHRY and SYGVKD. The length of the CDR3 is 12 residues. V was cut by 2 bases and J by 6 bases, with 7 bases left in between. The CDR3: CAISETISEAFF. In DNA, the CDR3 is TGTGCCATCAGTGAGACAATCTCTGAAGCTTTCTTT.

Note on this clonotype: A much larger clone is a single base away; this may be a read error. The gene calls are TRBV6-1 and TRBJ2-2, with D possibly called TRBD1 or TRBD2 (5 bases each). The CDR3 is made up of 14 amino acids. Germline lookup yields CDR1 MNHNS and CDR2 SASEGT. CDR3 sequence (DNA): TGTGCCAGCGGTGACAGCGGGAACACCGGGGAGCTGTTTTTT. This sequence encodes CASGDSGNTGELFF.

The CDR3 nucleotides read TGTGCCAGCAGTTTCTCACCCGGTCAGCACGCCCGGGGAGAGACCCAGTACTTC. It is translated as CASSFSPGQHARGETQYF. The chain combines TRBV25-1 with TRBJ2-5, with a weak D call TRBD2 (5 bases). The CDR3 has 18 amino acids. Germline CDR1 reads MGHDK; CDR2 reads SYGVNS. Trimming removed 5 bases at V and 4 bases at J, with 26 bases between.

This clonotype was observed a few times. This chain links TRBV25-1 with TRBJ2-5, with D unclear. This CDR3 is 13 amino acids long. The V and J ends lost 2 bases and 0 bases respectively, with 4 bases between them. Germline V gene sequence: CDR1 MGHDK, CDR2 SYGVNS. The CDR3 spells CASSEGYQETQYF. In nucleotides, the CDR3 is TGTGCCAGCAGTGAAGGGTACCAAGAGACCCAGTACTTC.

This chain joins TRBV20-1 and TRBJ1-6, with D possibly matching TRBD1 (5 bases). The CDR3 is 12 amino acids. Germline CDR1 DFQATT, CDR2 SNEGSKA (reference sequence). Between the trimmed V and J ends, which lost 5 bases and 15 bases, there was a span of 17 bases. DNA of the CDR3: TGCAGTGCTGGTGGGGGGGAGCAACACCTCCACTTT. Protein sequence: CSAGGGEQHLHF.

This clonotype was observed many times. The chain has TRBV20-1 and TRBJ1-4; D is ambiguous. The CDR3 length is 12 residues. V shed 3 bases and J shed 5 bases, with 7 bases lying between them. Germline CDR1 is DFQATT and CDR2 is SNEGSKA (reference sequence). CDR3: CSASTGNEKLFF. The CDR3 DNA follows: TGCAGTGCTAGTACCGGGAATGAAAAACTGTTTTTT.

The rearrangement joins TRBV11-2 to TRBJ2-1; 13 bases line up with TRBD2. The V gene end was trimmed by 1 base and the J gene end by 2 bases; junction bases not matched to a gene: 2. The CDR3 is 17 residues long. Per germline, CDR1 SGHAT and CDR2 FQNNGV. CDR3 in amino acids: CASSLGGLAGAYNEQFF. Written as DNA, the CDR3 is TGTGCCAGCAGCTTAGGAGGACTAGCGGGGGCCTACAATGAGCAGTTCTTC.

This clonotype was seen repeatedly, ten times or more. This chain links TRBV19 with TRBJ2-3, with D perhaps TRBD2 (7 bases). V lost 2 bases, J lost 0 bases, and 18 bases lay in between. CDR1 is LNHDA, CDR2 SQIVND, per germline (reference sequence). There are 18 residues in the CDR3. The CDR3 bases are TGTGCCAGTAGTATAAACGCGGGGGCCCTACTTAGCACAGATACGCAGTATTTT. Its protein product is CASSINAGALLSTDTQYF.

As for this clonotype: One end of the junction fails to match germline, which may point to a read error. This chain joins TRBV10-1 and TRBJ2-3; D gene ambiguous. This CDR3 has 16 amino acids. CDR1 is WNHNN and CDR2 is SYGVQD in the germline V gene (reference sequence). DNA of the CDR3: TGCACCAGCAGTGAGTCGAAAGGGAAGGAGACAGATACGCAGTATTTT. It specifies CTSSESKGKETDTQYF.

This clonotype was detected only once. The chain couples TRBV2 to TRBJ1-1; D is perhaps TRBD1 (6 bases). CDR1 is SNHLY, CDR2 FYNNEI, per germline. The CDR3 spans 13 residues. V dropped 4 bases and J dropped 5 bases, with 11 bases sitting between them. Written as DNA, the CDR3 is TGTGCCAGCAGTGTCCGGGGGCCGACTGAAGCTTTCTTT. Protein: CASSVRGPTEAFF.

Worth noting for this clonotype: Because it lacks the conserved phenylalanine or tryptophan at the end, this CDR3 is likely a read error. No DNA is shown, since the ends of the CDR3 on it are uncertain; the CDR3 is the one TCRdb lists. The chain joins TRBV7-2 to TRBJ1-5. The CDR3 extends over 13 residues, inclusive of both ends. Germline V gene lookup returns CDR1 SGHTA and CDR2 FQGNSA. The CDR3 reads CASSPQGTEALFG.

The V and J genes are TRBV4-2 and TRBJ1-1; D remains unclear. This CDR3 is 14 amino acids long. V dropped 4 bases and J dropped 3 bases, with 12 bases sitting between them. Germline-derived CDR1 and CDR2 are LGHNA and YNFKEQ. The CDR3 DNA reads TGTGCCAGCAGCCTAGGGATGGGAGACACTGAAGCTTTCTTT. Translated: CASSLGMGDTEAFF.